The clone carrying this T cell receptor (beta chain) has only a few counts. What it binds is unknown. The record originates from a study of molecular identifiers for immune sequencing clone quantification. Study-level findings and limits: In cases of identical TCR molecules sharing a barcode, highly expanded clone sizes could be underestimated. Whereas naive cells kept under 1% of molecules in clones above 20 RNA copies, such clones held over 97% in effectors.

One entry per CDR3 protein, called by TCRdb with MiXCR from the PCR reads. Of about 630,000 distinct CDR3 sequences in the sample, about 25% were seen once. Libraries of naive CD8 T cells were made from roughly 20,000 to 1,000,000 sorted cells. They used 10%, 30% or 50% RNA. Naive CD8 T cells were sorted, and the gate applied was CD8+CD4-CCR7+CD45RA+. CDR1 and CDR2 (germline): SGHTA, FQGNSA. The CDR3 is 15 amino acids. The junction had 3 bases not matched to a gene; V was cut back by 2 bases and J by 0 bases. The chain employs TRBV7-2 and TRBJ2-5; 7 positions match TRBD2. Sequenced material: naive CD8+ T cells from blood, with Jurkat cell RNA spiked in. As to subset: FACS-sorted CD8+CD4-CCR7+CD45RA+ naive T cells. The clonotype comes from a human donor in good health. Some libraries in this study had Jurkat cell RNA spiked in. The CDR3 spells CASSLLAEDQETQYF. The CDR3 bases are TGTGCCAGCAGCTTACTAGCGGAGGACCAAGAGACCCAGTACTTC.